This T cell receptor (beta chain) is drawn from a study of CXCR3-negative and CXCR3-positive naive CD8 T cells. Study-level points and caveats: Against CXCR3-negative naive cells, CXCR3-positive naive cells showed more hydrophobic TRB CDR3s. Naive subsets had comparable surface CD5, so TRB CDR3 properties gauged TCR strength.

Notes on this clonotype: Antigen specificity is unknown.

The study sorted every CD8+ T cell subset in triplicate at 250,000 to 300,000 cells each. This CDR3 contains 15 residues. TRB cDNA libraries were made by UMI-labeled 5' RACE. TCRdb re-called the 5' RACE reads and shows each CDR3 protein once, DNA omitted. The listing records about 89,000 distinct CDR3 sequences. Sequenced: naive CXCR3+ CD8+ T cells from blood. Subset in this sample: CD45RO-CCR7+CD27+CD95- naive CD8+ T cells expressing CXCR3 (TNR3+). The chain links TRBV12-3 or TRBV12-4 to TRBJ2-4. The source of this sequence is a human donor in good health. Some clones in this sample may be carry-over from other donors' samples. This CDR3 is CASSLDSLAKNIQYF.